This T cell receptor (delta chain) was sequenced during a study of Vδ1+ human thymocytes (dated by TCRdb to the late 2010s). Background on the whole study: mRNA-level TRG and TRD CDR3 repertoires of highly purified Vdelta1+ thymocytes from young children were characterised as a data resource. Validation of the multiplex-based CDR3 amplicon strategy against 5'RACE-based CDR3 amplicon generation methods had been performed previously. The research as a whole found: Numerous TRG clonotypes were shared among donors (up to roughly 7x10^3), while TRD repertoires were essentially private (a maximum of about 100 shared). Around 20% of thymic TRD sequences were found to be Vdelta2 (and few were Vdelta3) despite high sort purity, in contrast to peripheral blood Vdelta1+ controls. Because no clustering by age or sex was observed, donors were not stratified by these variables in the analyses. Thymic TRG and TRD repertoires appeared highly polyclonal with Gaussian CDR3 length distributions, unlike oligoclonal peripheral blood repertoires. The authors advised highly purified populations and single-cell validation, since unexpected Vdelta2 sequences could cause misinterpretation of bulk repertoire data.

Thymic samples were depleted of alphabeta T cells, then CD3+ TCRVdelta1+ TCRVdelta2- thymocytes were FACS-sorted. A purity of about 97% to 99.6% was achieved for sorted Vdelta1+ thymocytes. Thymic specimens were obtained from several paediatric patients, aged from roughly 5 days to 16 months, who were undergoing corrective cardiac surgery. The thymic tissue was dispersed, and mononuclear cells were isolated using a Histopaque-1077 density gradient. Staining used anti-TCRVdelta1 clone TS8.2, anti-TCRVdelta2 clone B6, anti-CD3 clone HIT3a and anti-TCRalphabeta clone IP26 antibodies. The cysteine opens and the phenylalanine closes a CDR3 of 18 amino acids. CDR3 DNA only is kept here, 54 bases in frame from base 1. Relative to germline, V is 3 bases shorter and J is 0 bases shorter, with 20 bases between their ends. CDR1 and CDR2, looked up from the germline V gene, are TSWWSYY and QGS. With regard to this clone: Its antigen remains unidentified. Per-base qualities were not stored, and no clone one base away is much larger.

RNA extraction was carried out with the RNeasy mini kit, and reverse transcription was then done using Superscript III. To generate the CDR3 amplicons, a multiplex PCR was run using pooled V-gene forward primers together with a constant-region reverse primer that carried Illumina adaptor overhangs. Amplicons were gel-purified, then indexed with Nextera index primers over about 8 extra PCR cycles and purified with AMPure XP beads. Libraries were sequenced on an Illumina MiSeq with paired-end 250 bp reads, dual indexing and roughly 20% PhiX spike-in. As for how the authors treated the data: Read quality was checked with FastQC, and TRG read pairs were merged using ea-utils fastq-join. IMGT/HighV-QUEST was used to annotate sequences, retaining only productive sequences with an unambiguous V-gene assignment, and each clonotype was defined by an identical CDR3 sequence. For downstream analysis, the tools were VDJtools 1.1.1, tcR 2.2.3, Treemap and vegan Shannon diversity in R 3.4.4. Clone calls in TCRdb were regenerated from the public reads with CATT, after which identical DNA sequences shared one row. What appears here as the V and J calls and clone size reflects TCRdb's work, not the paper's. Counted in this sample were over 45,000 delta-chain clones; less than 15% of them appeared once. Together, the top ten hold about 0.4% of the sample.

The receptor comes from a girl under two years old who had congenital heart surgery. Sequencing was carried out using Vdelta1+ gamma-delta thymocytes from the thymus. The cell subset or site label for this specimen denotes: FACS-sorted CD3+ TCRalphabeta- TCRVdelta1+ TCRVdelta2- thymocytes. In this chain, TRDV1 is recombined with TRDJ1; a confident D gene designation cannot be given. Here is the DNA: TGTGCTCTTGGGGAGGGTTCGACCTTGTACTCCCACACCGATAAACTCATCTTT. This gives the protein CALGEGSTLYSHTDKLIF.